The 15 T cell receptor beta chains listed next were all sequenced from one sample in a study of OX40 agonist ivuxolimab in advanced cancers. The repertoire was sequenced with immunoSEQ multiplex PCR; TCRdb's copy has only in-frame clones and lacks some. This sample has about 77,000 clones, with around 87% found just once. Sequenced material: CD4+ or CD8+ T cells sorted from blood, taken in a trial of the OX40 agonist ivuxolimab. The receptors originated from an adult with an advanced solid tumor such as melanoma, head and neck, liver or kidney cancer.

This clone was detected only once. The chain recombines TRBV7-3 with TRBJ2-3, with 9 nucleotides matching TRBD2. With 3 bases clipped from V and 2 bases from J, the junction kept 6 bases outside the gene matches. Germline V gene data show CDR1 as SGHTA and CDR2 as FQGTGA. The length of the CDR3 is 16 residues. The CDR3 loop is CASSFPSGRSTDTQYF. CDR3 in DNA: TGTGCCAGCAGCTTCCCAAGCGGGAGGTCCACAGATACGCAGTATTTT. The full variable domain, completed using reference TRBV7-3 and TRBJ2-3, is GAGVSQTPSNKVTEKGKYVELRCDPISGHTALYWYRQSLGQGPEFLIYFQGTGAADDSGLPNDRFFAVRPEGSVSTLKIQRTERGDSAVYLCASSFPSGRSTDTQYFGPGTRLTVL.

V and J are TRBV27 and TRBJ2-7; TRBD2 might be the D (7 bases). Between the trimmed V and J ends, which lost 2 bases and 10 bases, there was a span of 21 bases. Germline V lookup: CDR1 MNHEY, CDR2 SMNVEV (reference sequence). The CDR3 length is 15 residues. In DNA form, the CDR3 reads TGTGCCAGCAGTTTAAAGGGCGGGGGCCTTAACCCCCAGTACTTC. It codes for CASSLKGGGLNPQYF.

The rearrangement links TRBV12-5 to TRBJ1-3; TRBD1 is a possible D gene (6 bases). The V gene's germline CDR1 is LGHNT and CDR2 FRNRAP. V dropped 2 bases and J dropped 0 bases, with 14 bases sitting between them. The CDR3 contains 17 residues. CDR3 DNA sequence: TGTGCTAGTGGTTTGTTACCGGGACAAAGCTCTGGAAACACCATATATTTT. It yields the protein CASGLLPGQSSGNTIYF.

The rearrangement links TRBV5-1 to TRBJ2-3, with D unresolved. Germline CDR1 and CDR2: SGHRS and YFSETQ. V was pared by 4 bases and J by 6 bases, with 18 bases between. The CDR3 consists of 15 residues. The CDR3 sequence is CASSIKASLVDTQYF. CDR3 nucleotide sequence: TGCGCCAGCAGCATTAAGGCTTCCTTGGTCGATACGCAGTATTTT. Full variable domain (remainder filled in from reference TRBV5-1 and TRBJ2-3): KAGVTQTPRYLIKTRGQQVTLSCSPISGHRSVSWYQQTPGQGLQFLFEYFSETQRNKGNFPGRFSGRQFSNSRSEMNVSTLELGDSALYLCASSIKASLVDTQYFGPGTRLTVL.

The chain combines TRBV5-1 with TRBJ2-1; tentatively, D is TRBD2 (6 bases). V was clipped by 7 bases and J by 2 bases, with 19 bases between them. CDR3 length equals 16 residues. The germline V gene encodes CDR1 SGHRS and CDR2 YFSETQ. The CDR3 region has the DNA TGCGCCAGCGGACCCGGGAGTTTTTTGGCCTACAATGAGCAGTTCTTC. Its protein is CASGPGSFLAYNEQFF.

This sequence joins TRBV4-3 and TRBJ1-3; D uncertain. Per germline, CDR1 LGHNA and CDR2 YSLEER. The CDR3 runs to 16 residues. V shed 0 bases and J shed 4 bases, with 13 bases lying between them. CDR3 coding DNA: TGCGCCAGCAGCCAAGATATGGGAACGGTGGGAAACACCATATATTTT. Its protein is CASSQDMGTVGNTIYF.

The rearrangement uses TRBV4-1 and TRBJ1-5; D not resolved. The germline V gene encodes CDR1 MGHRA and CDR2 YSYEKL. Trimming pared 1 base from V and 2 bases from J, leaving 12 bases between. The CDR3 has 16 residues. CDR3 nucleotide sequence: TGCGCCAGCAGCCAAGGGGTGGTAGAGGGCAATCAGCCCCAGCATTTT. Its translation is CASSQGVVEGNQPQHF.

The gene calls are TRBV10-2 and TRBJ1-1, with D maybe TRBD1 (6 bases). The germline V and J ends were trimmed by 3 bases and 1 base, with 9 bases remaining between them. The CDR3 loop spans 14 amino acids. Germline V CDR1 and CDR2: WSHSY, SAAADI. CDR3 sequence: CASSDPRGNTEAFF. As DNA, the CDR3 is TGCGCCAGCAGTGATCCCAGGGGGAACACTGAAGCTTTCTTT.

The chain uses TRBV28 and TRBJ1-1, with D unresolved. Germline loops: CDR1 MDHEN, CDR2 SYDVKM. This CDR3 spans 13 amino acids. The V gene lost 6 bases and the J gene lost 2 bases, with 10 bases spanning the gap. The DNA for the CDR3 is TGTGCCAGCAGCCCCAGACTTAACACTGAAGCTTTCTTT. It specifies CASSPRLNTEAFF. Using reference TRBV28 and TRBJ1-1 for the parts outside the CDR3, the full variable domain is DVKVTQSSRYLVKRTGEKVFLECVQDMDHENMFWYRQDPGLGLRLIYFSYDVKMKEKGDIPEGYSVSREKKERFSLILESASTNQTSMYLCASSPRLNTEAFFGQGTRLTVV.

This chain joins TRBV10-3 and TRBJ1-3; D perhaps matches TRBD1 (5 bases). The CDR3 runs 16 residues. The V end lost 2 bases, the J end lost 4 bases, and 15 bases lay between the germline ends. CDR1 ENHRY and CDR2 SYGVKD come from the germline V gene. CDR3 nucleotide sequence: TGTGCCATCAGTGAGGGGCGCCGGGGGTCGGGAAACACCATATATTTT. Amino acids: CAISEGRRGSGNTIYF.

V gene TRBV29-1 combines with J gene TRBJ1-2; TRBD1 aligns across 12 bases. In germline, CDR1 is SQVTM, CDR2 ANQGSEA. V shed 5 bases, J shed 4 bases, and the junction held 11 bases outside the gene matches. This CDR3 contains 16 residues. This CDR3 is CSVNIRDRGRGYGYTF. DNA for the CDR3: TGCAGCGTTAACATCCGGGACAGGGGGCGCGGCTATGGCTACACCTTC.

The table lists this clone with a few counts. The rearrangement joins TRBV29-1 to TRBJ1-1; possible D gene TRBD1, 5 bases. The germline V and J ends were trimmed by 7 bases and 1 base, with 7 bases remaining between them. The CDR3 extends over 11 amino acids. The V gene's germline CDR1 is SQVTM and CDR2 ANQGSEA. The CDR3 is CSGGANTEAFF. CDR3 nucleotides: TGCAGCGGTGGGGCGAACACTGAAGCTTTCTTT.

In DNA form, the CDR3 reads TGTGCCTGGAGTGTAGGGGGACTTCAAGAGACCCAGTACTTC. Encoded protein: CAWSVGGLQETQYF. The J gene is TRBJ2-5, the V gene TRBV30; D may be TRBD1 or TRBD2 (6 bases each). The CDR3 is 14 amino acids. Germline V gene data show CDR1 as GTSNPN and CDR2 as SVGIG (reference sequence). Between the trimmed V and J ends, which lost 0 bases and 2 bases, there was a span of 10 bases.

This sequence joins TRBV5-1 and TRBJ2-2; 8 positions match TRBD2. CDR1 and CDR2 from the germline V gene are SGHRS and YFSETQ. The CDR3 extends over 15 amino acids. V was pared by 6 bases and J by 1 base, with 5 bases of the junction left unmatched. The CDR3 spells CASTPSGGNTGELFF. Here the CDR3 DNA reads TGCGCCAGCACCCCGAGCGGGGGGAACACCGGGGAGCTGTTTTTT.

V and J are TRBV5-1 and TRBJ2-3, with TRBD2 matching over 9 bases. The trim removed 0 bases at V and 5 bases at J, leaving 10 bases unmatched. This CDR3 is built from 17 residues. Germline V gene data show CDR1 as SGHRS and CDR2 as YFSETQ. CDR3 DNA: TGCGCCAGCAGCTTGGAGGCGGCGGGAGGGCCGGGAGATACGCAGTATTTT. It encodes CASSLEAAGGPGDTQYF.